A selection of T cell receptor beta chains follows, all from one sample in a study of shared clonotypes between healthy human individuals. Measured with immunoSEQ multiplex PCR; TCRdb has only the in-frame clones, and not every one. Of around 510,000 clones in the sample, 95% to 96% were seen once. What was sequenced was naive CD4+ T cells sorted from blood. These receptor sequences come from a woman in her 30s in good health. The CDR3 runs from the conserved cysteine through the conserved F or W. Each record gives: clone size, J gene, V gene, D gene, CDR3 protein, CDR3 DNA. A D gene is named only where the DNA matches it firmly. Size is omitted from some rows. Given values are once, few, many or a class for expanded clones.

size: -; J: TRBJ1-4; V: TRBV13; D: -; CDR3: CASSLGIKEKLFF; DNA: TGTGCCAGCAGCTTAGGGATTAAAGAAAAACTGTTTTTT
size: -; J: TRBJ2-3; V: TRBV11-2; D: -; CDR3: CASSLDQAGTDTQYF; DNA: TGTGCCAGCAGCTTAGATCAAGCAGGGACAGATACGCAGTATTTT
size: -; J: TRBJ2-1; V: TRBV14; D: -; CDR3: CASSQGRLVSEQFF; DNA: TGTGCCAGCAGCCAGGGGAGACTAGTCAGTGAGCAGTTCTTC
size: -; J: TRBJ2-5; V: TRBV5-1; D: -; CDR3: CASSLVYQGRETQYF; DNA: TGCGCCAGCAGCTTGGTGTATCAGGGTCGGGAGACCCAGTACTTC
size: -; J: TRBJ2-7; V: TRBV28; D: -; CDR3: CASTKGLVEYEQYF; DNA: TGTGCCAGCACCAAGGGGCTAGTAGAATACGAGCAGTACTTC
size: -; J: TRBJ2-1; V: TRBV7-2; D: TRBD1; CDR3: CASSRLVYRGPYNEQFF; DNA: TGTGCCAGCAGCCGGTTAGTTTATAGGGGGCCCTACAATGAGCAGTTCTTC
size: -; J: TRBJ1-5; V: TRBV5-5; D: -; CDR3: CASSLGGTHNQPQHF; DNA: TGTGCCAGCAGCTTGGGGGGGACCCACAATCAGCCCCAGCATTTT
size: -; J: TRBJ2-7; V: TRBV27; D: -; CDR3: CASSSRYEQYF; DNA: TGTGCCAGCAGTTCGAGATACGAGCAGTACTTC
size: -; J: TRBJ1-4; V: TRBV6-6; D: -; CDR3: CASSSDRQTNEKLFF; DNA: TGTGCCAGCAGTTCAGACCGACAGACTAATGAAAAACTGTTTTTT
size: -; J: TRBJ2-1; V: TRBV28; D: TRBD2; CDR3: CASSLVSGRAIAYNEQFF; DNA: TGTGCCAGCAGTCTTGTTAGCGGGAGGGCCATAGCATACAATGAGCAGTTCTTC
size: -; J: TRBJ1-2; V: TRBV15; D: TRBD1; CDR3: CATSSRTGGWDYGYTF; DNA: TGTGCCACCAGCAGCCGGACAGGGGGCTGGGATTATGGCTACACCTTC
size: -; J: TRBJ2-7; V: TRBV5-1; D: -; CDR3: CASSSDSSTEQYF; DNA: TGCGCCAGCAGCTCTGACAGCTCCACCGAGCAGTACTTC
size: -; J: TRBJ2-1; V: TRBV19; D: -; CDR3: CASSMSRGYNEQFF; DNA: TGTGCCAGTAGTATGAGTAGGGGGTACAATGAGCAGTTCTTC
size: -; J: TRBJ1-2; V: TRBV6-1; D: -; CDR3: CFTSPQVDYGYTF; DNA: TGTTTCACCTCGCCGCAGGTAGACTATGGCTACACCTTC
size: few; J: TRBJ1-2; V: TRBV30; D: TRBD1; CDR3: CAWGQGNGYTF; DNA: TGTGCCTGGGGACAGGGGAATGGCTACACCTTC
size: -; J: TRBJ1-1; V: TRBV5-1; D: -; CDR3: CASSLGEGTEAFF; DNA: TGCGCCAGCAGCTTGGGGGAGGGCACTGAAGCTTTCTTT
size: -; J: TRBJ2-3; V: TRBV28; D: TRBD1; CDR3: CASRLQGASTDTQYF; DNA: TGTGCCAGCAGGTTACAGGGGGCAAGCACAGATACGCAGTATTTT
size: -; J: TRBJ1-3; V: TRBV28; D: TRBD1; CDR3: CASSSPRPPGQGFSGNTIYF; DNA: TGTGCCAGCAGCTCCCCCCGCCCCCCGGGACAGGGTTTTTCTGGAAACACCATATATTTT
size: -; J: TRBJ1-5; V: TRBV28; D: -; CDR3: CASYEGNQPQHF; DNA: TGTGCCAGTTATGAGGGGAATCAGCCCCAGCATTTT
size: -; J: TRBJ2-5; V: TRBV11-3; D: TRBD2; CDR3: CASSLGRENQETQYF; DNA: TGTGCCAGCAGCTTAGGGCGGGAGAACCAAGAGACCCAGTACTTC
size: -; J: TRBJ2-1; V: TRBV19; D: TRBD2; CDR3: CASSIEASGSFDEQFF; DNA: TGTGCCAGTAGTATAGAGGCTAGCGGGAGTTTCGATGAGCAGTTCTTC
size: -; J: TRBJ2-5; V: TRBV9; D: -; CDR3: CASSVVGRGLPTETQYF; DNA: TGTGCCAGCAGCGTAGTTGGGCGAGGACTTCCCACCGAGACCCAGTACTTC
size: few; J: TRBJ2-6; V: TRBV2; D: -; CDR3: CASSVAGANVLTF; DNA: TGTGCCAGCAGTGTTGCTGGGGCCAACGTCCTGACTTTC
size: -; J: TRBJ1-1; V: TRBV5-1; D: -; CDR3: CASSMGTVPMNTEAFF; DNA: TGCGCCAGCAGCATGGGAACAGTTCCTATGAACACTGAAGCTTTCTTT
size: -; J: TRBJ1-5; V: TRBV7-2; D: -; CDR3: CASSLEFLGQPQHF; DNA: TGTGCCAGCAGCTTGGAGTTTTTGGGGCAGCCCCAGCATTTT
size: -; J: TRBJ1-1; V: TRBV7-3; D: TRBD1; CDR3: CASSITGGGNTEAFF; DNA: TGTGCCAGCAGCATAACAGGGGGAGGGAACACTGAAGCTTTCTTT
size: -; J: TRBJ2-5; V: TRBV19; D: -; CDR3: CASSNQVEQYF; DNA: TGTGCCAGTAGTAACCAGGTAGAGCAGTACTTC
size: once; J: TRBJ2-1; V: TRBV28; D: -; CDR3: CASRTPIRVKHHEQFF; DNA: TGTGCCAGCAGGACGCCAATTAGGGTAAAGCATCATGAGCAGTTCTTC
size: -; J: TRBJ2-2; V: TRBV11-2; D: -; CDR3: CASSLDTANTGELFF; DNA: TGTGCCAGCAGCTTGGACACCGCGAACACCGGGGAGCTGTTTTTT
size: -; J: TRBJ2-7; V: TRBV27; D: TRBD2; CDR3: CASRTPGLADYEQYF; DNA: TGTGCCAGCAGGACGCCGGGACTAGCGGACTACGAGCAGTACTTC
size: -; J: TRBJ1-6; V: TRBV7-9; D: TRBD1; CDR3: CASSPWTGGNSPLHF; DNA: TGTGCCAGCAGCCCATGGACAGGCGGAAATTCACCCCTCCACTTT
size: -; J: TRBJ2-7; V: TRBV10-2; D: -; CDR3: CASRATSYEQYF; DNA: TGCGCCAGCAGGGCTACCTCCTACGAGCAGTACTTC
size: -; J: TRBJ2-7; V: TRBV27; D: TRBD2; CDR3: CASSLRGRRTSGSIHEQYF; DNA: TGTGCCAGCAGTTTACGGGGACGGAGGACTAGCGGGAGTATCCACGAGCAGTACTTC
size: -; J: TRBJ1-1; V: TRBV11-1; D: -; CDR3: CASSRGSRDEAFF; DNA: TGTGCCAGCAGCCGAGGGTCGCGGGATGAAGCTTTCTTT
size: -; J: TRBJ2-7; V: TRBV7-8; D: -; CDR3: CASSWYRPRTHYEQYF; DNA: TGTGCCAGCAGCTGGTACAGGCCTAGGACCCACTACGAGCAGTACTTC
size: -; J: TRBJ2-1; V: TRBV28; D: -; CDR3: CASSFRDEQFF; DNA: TGTGCCAGCAGTTTTCGCGATGAGCAGTTCTTC
size: -; J: TRBJ2-7; V: TRBV6-5; D: TRBD1; CDR3: CASRWDSSYEQYF; DNA: TGTGCCAGCAGATGGGACAGCTCCTACGAGCAGTACTTC
size: -; J: TRBJ1-1; V: TRBV5-1; D: TRBD1; CDR3: CASSPAGTGGLAEAFF; DNA: TGCGCCAGCAGCCCGGCCGGGACAGGGGGCCTCGCTGAAGCTTTCTTT
size: -; J: TRBJ2-5; V: TRBV5-4; D: TRBD1; CDR3: CASSSDRGKQYF; DNA: TGTGCCAGCAGCTCTGACAGGGGCAAGCAGTACTTC
size: -; J: TRBJ2-5; V: TRBV7-9; D: TRBD1; CDR3: CASSRTGEETQYF; DNA: TGTGCCAGCAGCCGAACAGGGGAAGAGACCCAGTACTTC
size: -; J: TRBJ2-4; V: TRBV28; D: -; CDR3: CASSGDLAEYKNIQYF; DNA: TGTGCCAGCAGTGGGGATTTAGCGGAGTACAAAAACATTCAGTACTTC
size: once; J: TRBJ2-6; V: TRBV15; D: -; CDR3: CATSRDRVAGANVLTF; DNA: TGTGCCACCAGCAGAGACAGGGTTGCTGGGGCCAACGTCCTGACTTTC
size: -; J: TRBJ2-7; V: TRBV5-5; D: TRBD1; CDR3: CASSLILGTATWEQYF; DNA: TGTGCCAGCAGCCTTATCTTGGGGACAGCTACTTGGGAGCAGTACTTC
size: -; J: TRBJ2-2; V: TRBV28; D: TRBD1; CDR3: CASSSHPGQGNTGELFF; DNA: TGTGCCAGCAGTTCGCATCCGGGACAGGGGAACACCGGGGAGCTGTTTTTT
size: -; J: TRBJ2-3; V: TRBV11-2; D: TRBD2; CDR3: CASSSPLLAGGPHTQYF; DNA: TGTGCCAGCAGCTCCCCGCTACTAGCGGGAGGGCCGCATACGCAGTATTTT
size: -; J: TRBJ2-1; V: TRBV10-3; D: TRBD2; CDR3: CAISDSGTSSYNEQFF; DNA: TGTGCCATCAGTGACTCCGGGACTAGCTCCTACAATGAGCAGTTCTTC
size: -; J: TRBJ1-1; V: TRBV4-1; D: -; CDR3: CASSLGQRVTEAFF; DNA: TGCGCCAGCAGCCTGGGGCAAAGAGTTACTGAAGCTTTCTTT
size: -; J: TRBJ2-3; V: TRBV27; D: TRBD2; CDR3: CASSPAGLAGYLPDTQYF; DNA: TGTGCCAGCAGCCCTGCCGGGCTAGCGGGATACCTGCCAGATACGCAGTATTTT
size: -; J: TRBJ1-1; V: TRBV29-1; D: -; CDR3: CSVVRKMNTEAFF; DNA: TGCAGCGTTGTAAGGAAAATGAACACTGAAGCTTTCTTT
size: -; J: TRBJ2-6; V: TRBV6-5; D: -; CDR3: CASSPGANVLTF; DNA: TGTGCCAGCAGTCCAGGGGCCAACGTCCTGACTTTC
size: -; J: TRBJ2-1; V: TRBV6-4; D: TRBD2; CDR3: CASSDSGTRGYEQFF; DNA: TGTGCCAGCAGTGACTCCGGGACTAGAGGTTATGAGCAGTTCTTC
size: once; J: TRBJ1-2; V: TRBV18; D: TRBD1; CDR3: CASSPRDRGNYGYTF; DNA: TGTGCCAGCTCACCTCGGGACAGGGGTAACTATGGCTACACCTTC
size: -; J: TRBJ1-4; V: TRBV29-1; D: -; CDR3: CSVHQGGEKLFF; DNA: TGCAGCGTTCATCAGGGCGGTGAAAAACTGTTTTTT